This T cell receptor (beta chain) appears in the sequencing data of a study of T cells in AML relapse after transplant (dated by TCRdb to the late 2010s). The study in broad terms: In this retrospective study, inhibitory receptor expression and TCR repertoires of bone marrow T cells were examined in patients given allogeneic HSCT for myeloid malignancy. TCR sequencing of unsorted bone marrow included three healthy donors, three patients in long-term complete remission, and three patients who were relapsing after HSCT.

For patient comparisons, bone marrow from healthy donors was used as the control group. Study-level results and caveats: The TCR repertoire comparisons were based on very few samples, with only three individuals in each group for unsorted bone marrow. Transplanted patients showed skewed bone marrow repertoires regardless of outcome: the top 10 alpha clonotypes reached 30% to 35% (remission) and approximately 40% (relapse) versus under 25% in healthy donors.

By how much of the sample it makes up, this clonotype is medium-sized (0.01 to 0.1%). Which antigen it targets is not known. The input lacks base qualities; no much larger clone sits a single base away. The germline V gene provides CDR1 MNHNS and CDR2 SASEGT. V and J lose 5 bases and 3 bases, and a span of 11 bases separates them. The CDR3 contains 13 residues, cysteine and phenylalanine counted. Here the CDR3 DNA is all that survives: 39 bases in frame from base 1. Library prep was done by PCR. Instead of multiplex PCR, a modified RACE PCR protocol was used to amplify TCR alpha and beta chains from RNA. Libraries were sequenced on an Illumina MiSeq, and raw reads were demultiplexed according to sample-specific barcode combinations. The published analysis was carried out like this. TCR clonotypes were identified from the sequencing reads using MiXCR software. TCRdb handled the public reads itself, with Q25 trimming in fastp and clone calling in MiXCR, and kept productive beta chains. Each record represents a unique CDR3 protein, reported with the most common genes and DNA among its rows. V and J calls and clone size were set by TCRdb, not the authors. The sample table lists some 300 distinct CDR3 sequences, over 15% of them with a count of one. Approximately 15% of the sample is in the top ten clones.

Material for sequencing was bone marrow. The chain couples TRBV6-1 to TRBJ2-7; the D gene assignment is ambiguous. The origin of this receptor is a human donor in good health. Read as DNA, the sequence is TGTGCCAGCAGTCCCCCTGGCCGCTACGAGCAGTACTTC. It encodes CASSPPGRYEQYF.